Following are 9 T cell receptor beta chains from one sample sequenced in a study of OX40 agonist ivuxolimab in advanced cancers. The method was immunoSEQ multiplex PCR; TCRdb's version includes in-frame clones alone and lacks a portion of them. The repertoire has 75,000 to 95,000 clones, roughly 86% of them found once; the top ten carry roughly 4.9%. This specimen was CD4+ or CD8+ T cells sorted from blood, taken in a trial of the OX40 agonist ivuxolimab. The receptors stem from an adult with an advanced solid tumor such as melanoma, head and neck, liver or kidney cancer.

This sequence joins TRBV19 and TRBJ1-2; perhaps TRBD1 as D (5 bases). V lost 6 bases and J lost 6, with 8 bases in between. CDR3 size: 11 residues. Germline V gene lookup returns CDR1 LNHDA and CDR2 SQIVND (reference sequence). CDR3 nucleotides: TGTGCCAGTAGAACGGGGGATGGCTACACCTTC. It codes for CASRTGDGYTF.

This sequence joins TRBV15 and TRBJ1-2; TRBD1 matches at 7 bases. Germline V lookup: CDR1 LNHNV, CDR2 YYDKDF (reference sequence). This CDR3 spans 15 amino acids. The junction had 5 bases not matched to a gene; V was cut back by 0 bases and J by 4 bases. Written as DNA, the CDR3 is TGTGCCACCAGCAGAGAGGGACAGAGCCTCTATGGCTACACCTTC. It codes for CATSREGQSLYGYTF.

The gene calls are TRBV6-1 and TRBJ1-1; 7 positions match TRBD1. Germline V gene sequence: CDR1 MNHNS, CDR2 SASEGT. The J segment lost 9 bases and the V segment lost 7 bases, leaving 14 bases of the junction unmatched. This CDR3 has 14 residues. The CDR3 loop is CASKKDRDSPQAFF. In nucleotides, the CDR3 is TGTGCCAGCAAAAAGGACCGGGACAGCCCACAAGCTTTCTTT.

V is TRBV19 and J is TRBJ1-5, with D maybe TRBD1 (5 bases). There are 14 residues in the CDR3. Germline CDR1 and CDR2: LNHDA and SQIVND (reference sequence). V was pared by 5 bases and J by 4 bases, with 12 bases between. CDR3 nucleotides: TGTGCCAGTAGTTCCGGGGGGTTAAATCAGCCCCAGCATTTT. This translates into CASSSGGLNQPQHF. Full variable domain (missing parts from reference TRBV19 and TRBJ1-5): DGGITQSPKYLFRKEGQNVTLSCEQNLNHDAMYWYRQDPGQGLRLIYYSQIVNDFQKGDIAEGYSVSREKKESFPLTVTSAQKNPTAFYLCASSSGGLNQPQHFGDGTRLSIL.

V and J are TRBV5-1 and TRBJ1-1; D remains ambiguous. With 0 bases removed from V and 6 bases from J, the gap between germline ends came to 3 bases. The CDR3 has 11 residues. Germline V lookup: CDR1 SGHRS, CDR2 YFSETQ. The CDR3 protein is CASSLGAEAFF. CDR3 in DNA: TGCGCCAGCAGCTTGGGTGCTGAAGCTTTCTTT.

The rearrangement uses TRBV7-2 and TRBJ2-7; 10 nucleotides agree with TRBD1. V gave up 5 bases and J gave up 0 bases; unmatched junction bases: 7. Looked up from germline, CDR1 is SGHTA and CDR2 is FQGNSA. The CDR3 covers 16 residues. In DNA, the CDR3 is TGTGCCAGCAGCAAAGGGGACAGGGGCTACTCCTACGAGCAGTACTTC. The encoded protein is CASSKGDRGYSYEQYF.

The chain uses TRBV18 and TRBJ2-1; the match to TRBD2 covers 9 bases. The CDR3 loop spans 15 amino acids. The V segment lost 2 bases and the J segment 5 bases; nucleotides outside the gene matches: 4. Germline CDR1 reads KGHSH; CDR2 reads LQKENI. The CDR3 coding sequence is TGTGCCAGCTCACCATTAGCGGGAGCTGACAATGAGCAGTTCTTC. Its translation: CASSPLAGADNEQFF.

The sample holds a few counts of this clone. The V gene is TRBV5-1, the J gene TRBJ1-1; tentative D call: TRBD1 (6 bases). V was pared by 2 bases and J by 2 bases, with 10 bases between. The CDR3 totals 14 residues. CDR1 SGHRS and CDR2 YFSETQ come from the germline V gene. CDR3 loop: CASSFGQLNTEAFF. CDR3 nucleotides: TGCGCCAGCAGCTTTGGACAGCTCAACACTGAAGCTTTCTTT. The full variable domain, completed using reference TRBV5-1 and TRBJ1-1, is KAGVTQTPRYLIKTRGQQVTLSCSPISGHRSVSWYQQTPGQGLQFLFEYFSETQRNKGNFPGRFSGRQFSNSRSEMNVSTLELGDSALYLCASSFGQLNTEAFFGQGTRLTVV.

V usage is TRBV11-3 and J usage is TRBJ2-7; no reliable D call. The V end lost 3 bases, the J end lost 1 base, and 10 bases lay between the germline ends. The CDR3 sequence is 14 residues long. In germline, CDR1 is SGHNT, CDR2 YENEEA. This chain's CDR3 is CASSFLVRSYEQYV. CDR3 bases: TGTGCCAGCAGCTTTCTGGTTCGGTCCTACGAGCAGTACGTC.